The 30 T cell receptor beta chains reported below all come from one sample, sequenced in a study of early T cells in non-severe SARS-CoV-2 infection. TCRdb reanalysed the 5' RACE reads using MiXCR and keeps one entry per CDR3 protein. The sample yields 53,000 or so distinct CDR3 sequences, approximately 9.8% seen once. The sample taken for sequencing was whole blood. Source of these receptors: an adult who was a healthcare worker with PCR-confirmed SARS-CoV-2 infection or an uninfected control (not recorded which).

This clonotype occurred many times. This chain connects TRBV7-9 to TRBJ1-5, with no clear D. This CDR3 contains 12 residues. Germline lookup yields CDR1 SEHNR and CDR2 FQNEAQ (reference sequence). The V end lost 0 bases, the J end lost 11 bases, and 8 bases lay between the germline ends. For the CDR3, the DNA is TGTGCCAGCAGCTTAGCGTCGGAGGCCCAGCATTTT. Translation: CASSLASEAQHF.

V usage is TRBV28 and J usage is TRBJ1-1; D is undetermined. The CDR3 spans 17 residues. The V and J ends lost 6 bases and 0 bases respectively, with 20 bases between them. CDR1 and CDR2 (germline): MDHEN, SYDVKM. The DNA for the CDR3 is TGTGCCAGCAGCACCTTGCCAGTGACGAAAATGAACACTGAAGCTTTCTTT. Translating gives CASSTLPVTKMNTEAFF.

This clonotype was counted at least ten times. This sequence joins TRBV27 and TRBJ2-7, with D perhaps given as TRBD1 or TRBD2 (6 bases each). The CDR3 spans 14 residues. Trimming stripped 2 bases from V and 3 bases from J, with 11 bases between. Germline CDR1 is MNHEY and CDR2 is SMNVEV (reference sequence). CDR3 sequence reads: CASSLPGAIYEQYF. DNA of the CDR3: TGTGCCAGCAGTTTACCGGGGGCCATCTACGAGCAGTACTTC.

The V gene is TRBV10-2, the J gene TRBJ2-2; 7 bases are shared with TRBD1. This CDR3 contains 13 residues. Germline CDR1 is WSHSY and CDR2 is SAAADI. Trimming cost V 6 bases and J 9 bases; bases outside gene matches: 7. The CDR3 reads CASRTGLARELFF. CDR3 sequence (DNA): TGCGCCAGCAGGACAGGGTTGGCAAGGGAGCTGTTTTTT.

This clonotype was seen once. The rearrangement joins TRBV12-3 or TRBV12-4 to TRBJ1-5; no clear D. V was cut by 3 bases and J by 9 bases, with 6 bases left in between. The CDR3 contains 11 residues. The CDR3 DNA reads as TGTGCCAGCAGTTTGGCCGGGCCCCAGCATTTT. This translates into CASSLAGPQHF.

There are a few counts of this clonotype. The chain carries TRBV10-3 and TRBJ1-6, with 7 bases aligning to TRBD1. Germline assignment: CDR1 ENHRY and CDR2 SYGVKD. The junction had 8 bases not matched to a gene; V was cut back by 4 bases and J by 8 bases. This CDR3 has 15 residues. The CDR3 DNA reads as TGTGCCATCAGTGGGGGACAGAGGACCGATTCACCCCTCCACTTT. Protein sequence: CAISGGQRTDSPLHF.

The rearrangement joins TRBV7-6 to TRBJ1-1; 7 bases align to TRBD1. Germline-derived CDR1 and CDR2 are SGHVS and FNYEAQ. The CDR3 is 15 residues long. After removal of 1 base from V and 5 bases from J, the junction contained 7 bases not matched to a gene. The CDR3 bases are TGTGCCAGCAGCTTAGGTTCAGGGGGAAATACTGAAGCTTTCTTT. It encodes CASSLGSGGNTEAFF.

In this sample, this clonotype turned up a few times. This chain links TRBV5-1 with TRBJ2-2; the D gene is possibly TRBD1 (5 bases). The germline V and J ends were trimmed by 0 bases and 0 bases, with 12 bases remaining between them. Per the germline V gene, CDR1 is SGHRS and CDR2 is YFSETQ. The CDR3 totals 17 residues. The CDR3 bases are TGCGCCAGCAGCTTGGGTCAGGGCATCGCGAACACCGGGGAGCTGTTTTTT. Protein product: CASSLGQGIANTGELFF.

This clonotype was counted ten times or more. The chain carries TRBV7-6 and TRBJ2-1; 9 bases agree with TRBD2. V shed 5 bases and J 4 bases; nucleotides not matched to a gene: 6. There are 15 residues in the CDR3. Germline CDR1 reads SGHVS; CDR2 reads FNYEAQ. CDR3 region: CASSATSGKYNEQFF. In DNA, the CDR3 is TGTGCCAGCAGCGCGACTAGCGGTAAATACAATGAGCAGTTCTTC.

This clonotype qualifies as medium-sized. This chain uses TRBV7-9 with TRBJ1-4; maybe TRBD1 (5 bases). The V end lost 6 bases, the J end lost 5 bases, and 16 bases lay between the germline ends. The germline CDR1 and CDR2 sequences are SEHNR and FQNEAQ (reference sequence). This CDR3 has 15 amino acids. The CDR3 region is CASSFGTEINEKLFF. For the CDR3, the DNA is TGTGCCAGCAGTTTCGGGACGGAGATCAATGAAAAACTGTTTTTT.

This clonotype occurred a few times. The chain links TRBV20-1 to TRBJ1-3, with a weak D call TRBD1 (5 bases). Per germline, CDR1 DFQATT and CDR2 SNEGSKA (reference sequence). The CDR3 runs to 14 residues. V dropped 6 bases and J dropped 0 bases, with 12 bases sitting between them. The CDR3 here is CSAARGGSGNTIYF. CDR3 in DNA: TGCAGTGCGGCACGGGGGGGCTCTGGAAACACCATATATTTT.

The chain joins TRBV28 to TRBJ2-5; 8 nucleotides align to TRBD2. CDR1 is MDHEN and CDR2 is SYDVKM in the germline V gene. Trimming removed 4 bases from V and 3 bases from J; junction bases left unmatched: 4. This CDR3 has 14 amino acids. In DNA form, the CDR3 reads TGTGCCAGCAGTTCCAGGGGACTAGAAGAGACCCAGTACTTC. Its protein is CASSSRGLEETQYF.

This clonotype was observed at least ten times. In DNA, the CDR3 is TGCAGTGCTAGTATTAGGCCTGGGGACGAGCAGTACTTC. Translation gives CSASIRPGDEQYF. This chain connects TRBV20-1 to TRBJ2-7, with D uncertain. The V end was cut by 3 bases, the J end by 5 bases, with 14 bases between. The germline gives CDR1 DFQATT, CDR2 SNEGSKA (reference sequence). The CDR3 has 13 residues.

This clonotype has ten or more counts. The J gene is TRBJ2-7, the V gene TRBV19; D is uncertain. The germline V and J ends were trimmed by 2 bases and 1 base, with 9 bases remaining between them. Germline values: CDR1 LNHDA, CDR2 SQIVND (reference sequence). The CDR3 runs 14 residues. CDR3 protein: CASSIRSSSYEQYF. For the CDR3, the DNA is TGTGCCAGTAGTATAAGGAGTTCTTCCTACGAGCAGTACTTC.

Ten or more counts support this clonotype. The J gene is TRBJ1-1, the V gene TRBV18, with TRBD1 as a possible D gene (6 bases). Trimming took off 8 bases at V and 3 bases at J, with 19 bases between the two ends. Germline loops: CDR1 KGHSH, CDR2 LQKENI. The CDR3 length is 15 residues. The CDR3 here is CASHSRDKVYTEAFF. The CDR3 DNA is TGTGCCAGCCATTCCCGGGACAAGGTGTACACTGAAGCTTTCTTT.

The sample holds many counts of this clonotype. The CDR3 sequence is CASSIGSTDYNEQFF. CDR3 nucleotide sequence: TGTGCCAGTAGTATCGGGTCTACGGATTACAATGAGCAGTTCTTC. The rearrangement uses TRBV19 and TRBJ2-1; D is ambiguous. The ends were cut back, 3 bases at V and 4 bases at J, with 13 bases in the middle. The CDR3 totals 15 residues. From germline, CDR1 is LNHDA and CDR2 SQIVND (reference sequence). Complete variable domain (other parts from reference TRBV19 and TRBJ2-1): DGGITQSPKYLFRKEGQNVTLSCEQNLNHDAMYWYRQDPGQGLRLIYYSQIVNDFQKGDIAEGYSVSREKKESFPLTVTSAQKNPTAFYLCASSIGSTDYNEQFFGPGTRLTVL.

This clonotype occurred a few times. CDR3: CASSLAGRAGGTEAFF. DNA of the CDR3: TGTGCCAGCAGCTTGGCCGGCAGGGCGGGAGGCACTGAAGCTTTCTTT. This rearrangement joins TRBV5-5 to TRBJ1-1; D perhaps matches TRBD1 (5 bases). From germline, CDR1 is SGHKS and CDR2 YYEKEE (reference sequence). Deletions cut 0 bases from V and 4 bases from J, with 16 bases between. This CDR3 spans 16 amino acids.

The chain is built from TRBV5-1 and TRBJ2-1; D possibly corresponds to TRBD2 (5 bases). CDR3 size: 14 residues. Trimming pared 3 bases from V and 5 bases from J, leaving 12 bases between. Germline V gives CDR1 SGHRS, CDR2 YFSETQ. The DNA for the CDR3 is TGCGCCAGCAGCTCGTGGACCGGGGACAATGAGCAGTTCTTC. This gives the protein CASSSWTGDNEQFF.

V is TRBV28 and J is TRBJ2-6; possible D gene TRBD1, 5 bases. The CDR3 sequence is 15 residues long. Germline values: CDR1 MDHEN, CDR2 SYDVKM. Trimming left V 5 bases short and J 0 bases short, with 8 bases between. CDR3 region: CASSLDSSGANVLTF. CDR3 bases: TGTGCCAGCAGTCTCGACAGCTCTGGGGCCAACGTCCTGACTTTC.

This chain uses TRBV6-5 with TRBJ2-3, with TRBD2 matching over 8 bases. Germline values: CDR1 MNHEY, CDR2 SVGAGI. The junction had 4 bases not matched to a gene; V was cut back by 0 bases and J by 5 bases. The CDR3 consists of 15 residues. CDR3: CASSYSLAARDTQYF. For the CDR3, the DNA is TGTGCCAGCAGTTACTCACTAGCGGCTCGAGATACGCAGTATTTT.

At least ten counts were recorded for this clonotype. The chain joins TRBV5-1 to TRBJ2-7; TRBD2 is a possible D gene (5 bases). Germline V gene lookup returns CDR1 SGHRS and CDR2 YFSETQ. The V gene lost 0 bases and the J gene lost 4 bases, with 14 bases spanning the gap. The CDR3 is 15 amino acids. The CDR3: CASSLVAGNSYEQYF. The DNA for the CDR3 is TGCGCCAGCAGCTTGGTCGCCGGGAACTCGTACGAGCAGTACTTC.

CDR3 DNA sequence: TGTGCCAGCAGCGCCGGGATCTCGCAGGACGAGCAGTACTTC. This gives the protein CASSAGISQDEQYF. V gene TRBV9 combines with J gene TRBJ2-7, with D perhaps matching TRBD2 (5 bases). The CDR3 contains 14 residues. Germline-derived CDR1 and CDR2 are SGDLS and YYNGEE. V lost 3 bases, J lost 5 bases, and 15 bases lay in between.

This clonotype has just one count. The junction departs from germline at one end; a sequencing error may be responsible. J is TRBJ1-2 and V is TRBV5-1; possible D gene TRBD1, 6 bases. Germline V gene data show CDR1 as SGHRS and CDR2 as YFSETQ. The CDR3 is 15 amino acids. The CDR3, as DNA: TGCGCCAGCAGCGCGAGGGGGATGGCTAACCATGGCTACACCTTC. This gives the protein CASSARGMANHGYTF.

This clonotype showed up just a few times. The chain carries TRBV6-5 and TRBJ2-6, with D possibly matching TRBD2 (6 bases). Germline V lookup: CDR1 MNHEY, CDR2 SVGAGI. V lost 6 bases to trimming and J lost 0 bases, with 18 bases between them. This CDR3 comprises 18 residues. The CDR3 nucleotides read TGTGCCAGCAGCCGCGGGGTAGCGGATAACTCTGGGGCCAACGTCCTGACTTTC. Translation gives CASSRGVADNSGANVLTF.

This clonotype came up a few times. This chain connects TRBV20-1 to TRBJ2-1, with 9 bases lining up with TRBD2. The CDR3 length is 15 residues. J was trimmed by 4 bases and V by 0 bases; bases with no gene match: 4. Germline V gene data show CDR1 as DFQATT and CDR2 as SNEGSKA (reference sequence). Written as DNA, the CDR3 is TGCAGTGCTAGAGATCGACTAGCGGTATACAATGAGCAGTTCTTC. It yields the protein CSARDRLAVYNEQFF.

There are many counts of this clonotype. V usage is TRBV7-8 and J usage is TRBJ1-6; D is uncertain. The CDR3 runs 12 residues. Germline CDR1 and CDR2: SGHVS and FQNEAQ. Trimming took 5 bases from V and 7 from J, leaving 6 bases between them. The chain's CDR3 is CASSPFNSPLHF. The CDR3 nucleotides read TGTGCCAGCAGCCCGTTCAATTCACCCCTCCACTTT.

The chain combines TRBV19 with TRBJ2-1; TRBD2 is a possible D gene (6 bases). The V gene lost 5 bases and the J gene lost 8 bases, with 16 bases spanning the gap. The CDR3 runs to 14 residues. Germline V gene data show CDR1 as LNHDA and CDR2 as SQIVND (reference sequence). In DNA, the CDR3 is TGTGCCAGTAGTCTGGCGGGAAGGCTTCATGAGCAGTTCTTC. It translates to CASSLAGRLHEQFF.

This clonotype came up many times. This chain links TRBV18 with TRBJ2-1; 11 nucleotides match TRBD2. The CDR3 spans 14 residues. The trim removed 2 bases at V and 8 bases at J, leaving 2 bases unmatched. Per the germline V gene, CDR1 is KGHSH and CDR2 is LQKENI. DNA of the CDR3: TGTGCCAGCTCACCAACTAGCGGGAGTGATGAGCAGTTCTTC. Translating it yields CASSPTSGSDEQFF.

This clonotype was observed many times. The V and J genes are TRBV2 and TRBJ2-7; weak D call: TRBD2 (5 bases). CDR1 and CDR2 from the germline V gene are SNHLY and FYNNEI. CDR3 length: 12 amino acids. With 8 bases removed from V and 2 bases from J, the gap between germline ends came to 10 bases. The CDR3 DNA reads TGTGCCAGCGGGAGTTCGACCTACGAGCAGTACTTC. Translation: CASGSSTYEQYF.

The V call is TRBV20-1, the J call TRBJ2-4; TRBD2 matches 11 bases. The CDR3 extends over 16 amino acids. Per the germline V gene, CDR1 is DFQATT and CDR2 is SNEGSKA (reference sequence). J was trimmed by 7 bases and V by 0 bases; bases with no gene match: 8. This CDR3 reads CSARELAGVLRNIQYF. In nucleotides, the CDR3 is TGCAGTGCTAGAGAACTAGCGGGAGTTCTGAGGAACATTCAGTACTTC.